These 3 T cell receptor beta chains came from one sample sequenced in a study of shared clonotypes between healthy human individuals. Assay: immunoSEQ multiplex PCR; the TCRdb copy retains only in-frame clones and omits some. The sample records approximately 2.5 million clones, 90% to 95% being singletons. The specimen was naive CD4+ T cells from PBMCs. This sample's subset: CD45RA+ positively selected. The receptors were gathered from a man between 18 and 29 years old in good health. Some clones in this sample may be carry-over from other donors' samples.

This sequence joins TRBV28 and TRBJ2-7; D possibly uses TRBD1 or TRBD2 (5 bases each). The CDR3 has 11 amino acids. Germline V gives CDR1 MDHEN, CDR2 SYDVKM. Trimming stripped 6 bases from V and 7 bases from J, with 10 bases between. CDR3 residues: CASRGVAEQYF. CDR3 nucleotides: TGTGCCAGCAGGGGGGTGGCGGAGCAGTACTTC.

The chain is built from TRBV19 and TRBJ2-1, with 7 positions matching TRBD2. CDR1 is LNHDA, CDR2 SQIVND, per germline (reference sequence). V lost 4 bases, J lost 10 bases, and 10 bases stayed unmatched. The CDR3 is made up of 14 amino acids. The CDR3 nucleotides read TGTGCCAGTAGTACGAGGCGGGAGTCCGAAGAGCAGTTCTTC. Its protein is CASSTRRESEEQFF. Filled out from reference TRBV19 and TRBJ2-1, the complete variable domain reads DGGITQSPKYLFRKEGQNVTLSCEQNLNHDAMYWYRQDPGQGLRLIYYSQIVNDFQKGDIAEGYSVSREKKESFPLTVTSAQKNPTAFYLCASSTRRESEEQFFGPGTRLTVL.

Notes on this clone: This CDR3 is also generated by other DNA sequences in the sample. The chain recombines TRBV29-1 with TRBJ2-2, with D hard to call. Germline CDR1 reads SQVTM; CDR2 reads ANQGSEA. This CDR3 region has 12 residues. Trimming removed 5 bases at V and 3 bases at J, with 7 bases between. CDR3 DNA: TGCAGCGTTCCACTATACACCGGGGAGCTGTTTTTT. Translating it yields CSVPLYTGELFF.